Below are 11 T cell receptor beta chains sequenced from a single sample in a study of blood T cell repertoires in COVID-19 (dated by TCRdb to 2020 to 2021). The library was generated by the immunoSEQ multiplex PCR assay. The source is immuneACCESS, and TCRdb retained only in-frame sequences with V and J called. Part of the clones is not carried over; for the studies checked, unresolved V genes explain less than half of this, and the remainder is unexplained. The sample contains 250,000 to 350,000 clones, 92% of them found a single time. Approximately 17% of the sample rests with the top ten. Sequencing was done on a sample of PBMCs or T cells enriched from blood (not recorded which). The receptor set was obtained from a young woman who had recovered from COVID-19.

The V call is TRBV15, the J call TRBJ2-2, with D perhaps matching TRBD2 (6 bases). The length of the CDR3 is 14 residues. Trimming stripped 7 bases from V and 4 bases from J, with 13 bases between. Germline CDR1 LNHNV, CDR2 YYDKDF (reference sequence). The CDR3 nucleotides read TGTGCCACCACTCAGGGACTTCCCACCGGGGAGCTGTTTTTT. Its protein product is CATTQGLPTGELFF. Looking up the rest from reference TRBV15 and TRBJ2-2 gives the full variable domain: DAMVIQNPRYQVTQFGKPVTLSCSQTLNHNVMYWYQQKSSQAPKLLFHYYDKDFNNEADTPDNFQSRRPNTSFCFLDIRSPGLGDTAMYLCATTQGLPTGELFFGEGSRLTVL.

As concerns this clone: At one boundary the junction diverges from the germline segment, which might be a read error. The CDR3 loop reads CASSLAGGLDGELFF. CDR3 DNA sequence: TGTGCTAGCAGCTTAGCGGGAGGGCTCGACGGGGAGCTGTTTTTT. This rearrangement joins TRBV7-7 to TRBJ2-2, with 11 positions matching TRBD2. Germline-derived CDR1 and CDR2 are SSHAT and FNYEAQ (reference sequence). The CDR3 totals 15 residues.

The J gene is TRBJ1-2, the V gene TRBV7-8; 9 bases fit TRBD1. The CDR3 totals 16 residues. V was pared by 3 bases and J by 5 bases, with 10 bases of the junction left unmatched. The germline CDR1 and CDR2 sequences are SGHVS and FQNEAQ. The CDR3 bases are TGTGCCAGCAGCTTGACAGGGGGTCCCCGACATTATGGCTACACCTTC. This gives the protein CASSLTGGPRHYGYTF.

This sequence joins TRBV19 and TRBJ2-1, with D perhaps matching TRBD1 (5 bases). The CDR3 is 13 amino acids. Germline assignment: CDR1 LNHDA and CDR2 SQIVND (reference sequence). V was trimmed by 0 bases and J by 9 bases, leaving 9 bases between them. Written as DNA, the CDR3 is TGTGCCAGTAGTATAGAGGCCACAGGTGAGCAGTTCTTC. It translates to CASSIEATGEQFF. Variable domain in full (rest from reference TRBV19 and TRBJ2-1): DGGITQSPKYLFRKEGQNVTLSCEQNLNHDAMYWYRQDPGQGLRLIYYSQIVNDFQKGDIAEGYSVSREKKESFPLTVTSAQKNPTAFYLCASSIEATGEQFFGPGTRLTVL.

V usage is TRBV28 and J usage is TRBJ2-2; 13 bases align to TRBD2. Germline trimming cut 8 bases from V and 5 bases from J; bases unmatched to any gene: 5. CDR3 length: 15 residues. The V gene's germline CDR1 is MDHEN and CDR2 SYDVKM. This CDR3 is CASATLAGGTGELFF. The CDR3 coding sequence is TGTGCCAGCGCGACACTAGCGGGAGGGACCGGGGAGCTGTTTTTT.

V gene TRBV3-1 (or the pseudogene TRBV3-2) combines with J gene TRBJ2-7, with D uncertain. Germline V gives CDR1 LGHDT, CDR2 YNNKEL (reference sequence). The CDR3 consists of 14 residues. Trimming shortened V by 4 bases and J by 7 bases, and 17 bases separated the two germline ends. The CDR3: CASSLPVLPPEQYF. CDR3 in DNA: TGTGCCAGCAGCCTACCGGTTCTCCCACCGGAGCAGTACTTC.

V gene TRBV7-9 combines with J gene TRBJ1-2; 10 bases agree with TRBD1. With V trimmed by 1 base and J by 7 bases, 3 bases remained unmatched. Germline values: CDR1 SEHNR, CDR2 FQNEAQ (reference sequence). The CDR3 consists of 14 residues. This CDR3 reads CASSLGGTGVGYTF. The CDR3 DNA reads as TGTGCCAGCAGCTTAGGAGGGACAGGGGTTGGCTACACCTTC.

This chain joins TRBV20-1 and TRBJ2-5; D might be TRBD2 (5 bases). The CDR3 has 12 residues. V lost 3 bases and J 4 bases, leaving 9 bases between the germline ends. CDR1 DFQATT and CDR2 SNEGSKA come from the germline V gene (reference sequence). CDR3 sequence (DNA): TGCAGTGCTAGTGTAAGCGGAGAGACCCAGTACTTC. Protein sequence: CSASVSGETQYF.

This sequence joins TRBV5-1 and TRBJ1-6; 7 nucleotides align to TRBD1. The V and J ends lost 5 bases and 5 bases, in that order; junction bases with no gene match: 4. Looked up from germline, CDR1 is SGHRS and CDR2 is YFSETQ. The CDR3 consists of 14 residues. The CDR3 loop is CASRTGEHNSPLHF. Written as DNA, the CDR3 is TGCGCCAGCAGAACAGGGGAGCATAATTCACCCCTCCACTTT.

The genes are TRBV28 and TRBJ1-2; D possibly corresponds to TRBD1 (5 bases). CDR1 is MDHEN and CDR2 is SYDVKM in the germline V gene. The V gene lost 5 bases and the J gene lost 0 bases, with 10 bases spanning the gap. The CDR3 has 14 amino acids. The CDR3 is CASSTGPANYGYTF. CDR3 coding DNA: TGTGCCAGCAGTACAGGTCCAGCTAACTATGGCTACACCTTC.

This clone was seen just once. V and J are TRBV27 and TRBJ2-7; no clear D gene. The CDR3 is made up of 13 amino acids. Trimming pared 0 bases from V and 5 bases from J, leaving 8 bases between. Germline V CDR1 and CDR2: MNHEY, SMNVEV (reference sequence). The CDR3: CASSLSGYHEQYF. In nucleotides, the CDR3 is TGTGCCAGCAGTTTATCCGGTTACCACGAGCAGTACTTC.